This T cell receptor (beta chain) comes out of a study of T cells in Graves' hyperthyroidism and ophthalmopathy. This clonotype was seen ten or more times. RNA transcripts were the template for amplifying TCR beta CDR3 regions. Carried out on the TCR CDR3, a first-round RT-PCR used the HTBI primer set. TCRdb redid the calling of the multiplex PCR reads with MiXCR, one entry per CDR3 protein. The repertoire includes some 320,000 distinct CDR3 sequences, roughly 13% of them detected once, and approximately 35% sits in the top ten. This sequence originates from a woman in her thirties or forties with Graves' ophthalmopathy. Sequencing was carried out using blood.

Here the CDR3 DNA reads TGTGCCAGTAGTCCGAGACAGGGGAGGGAGACTGAAGCTTTCTTT. This translates into CASSPRQGRETEAFF. The V and J genes are TRBV19 and TRBJ1-1, with 8 bases fitting TRBD1. Looked up from germline, CDR1 is LNHDA and CDR2 is SQIVND (reference sequence). J gave up 5 bases and V 5 bases, and 10 bases lay outside the gene matches. The CDR3 has 15 residues. The whole variable domain, remainder taken from reference TRBV19 and TRBJ1-1, is DGGITQSPKYLFRKEGQNVTLSCEQNLNHDAMYWYRQDPGQGLRLIYYSQIVNDFQKGDIAEGYSVSREKKESFPLTVTSAQKNPTAFYLCASSPRQGRETEAFFGQGTRLTVV.